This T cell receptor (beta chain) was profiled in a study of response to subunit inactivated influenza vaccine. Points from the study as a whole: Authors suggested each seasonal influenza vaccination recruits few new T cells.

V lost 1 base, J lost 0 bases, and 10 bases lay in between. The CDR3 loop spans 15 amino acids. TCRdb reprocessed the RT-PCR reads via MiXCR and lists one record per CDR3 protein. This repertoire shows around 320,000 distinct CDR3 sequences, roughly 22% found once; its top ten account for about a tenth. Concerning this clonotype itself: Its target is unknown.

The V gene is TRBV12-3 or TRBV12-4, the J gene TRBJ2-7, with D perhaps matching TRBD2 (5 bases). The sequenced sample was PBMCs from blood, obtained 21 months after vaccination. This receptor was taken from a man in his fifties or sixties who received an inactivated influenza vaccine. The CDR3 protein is CASSLGMGASYEQYF. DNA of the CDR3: TGTGCCAGCAGTTTAGGCATGGGAGCCTCCTACGAGCAGTACTTC.